Listed below are T cell receptor beta chains from one sample, sequenced in a study of blood T cell repertoires in COVID-19. The data were produced by immunoSEQ multiplex PCR, yet TCRdb's version contains in-frame clones alone and is incomplete. The repertoire has around 370,000 clones, more than 70% of them found once; the top ten carry 7% to 8%. Input material: peripheral blood. Receptors were obtained from a woman in her 70s with COVID-19, enrolled during active disease. Both conserved end residues are part of each CDR3. The D gene is left open where the match is weak. Size is stated for part of the rows, as once, few or many counts, or as a class when the clone is expanded.

CDR3aa	CDR3nt	len	abundance	j_gene	v_gene	d_gene
CASSSFTSGSYEQYF	TGTGCCAGCAGCTCCTTCACTAGCGGGTCCTACGAGCAGTACTTC	15	.	TRBJ2-7	TRBV5-5	TRBD2
CASSPQGDTGAFF	TGTGCCAGCAGCCCGCAGGGCGATACTGGAGCTTTCTTT	13	.	TRBJ1-1	TRBV11-2	.
CASRRQGFTDTQYF	TGTGCCAGCAGGCGACAGGGTTTCACAGATACGCAGTATTTT	14	.	TRBJ2-3	TRBV5-4	TRBD1
CASSPGTGGEAFF	TGTGCCAGCTCACCTGGGACAGGGGGGGAAGCTTTCTTT	13	.	TRBJ1-1	TRBV18	TRBD1
CASSGGFRSTEAFF	TGTGCCAGCAGCGGGGGTTTTAGGAGCACTGAAGCTTTCTTT	14	.	TRBJ1-1	TRBV28	.
CAWSVPPQTEAFF	TGTGCCTGGAGTGTTCCCCCACAGACTGAAGCTTTCTTT	13	.	TRBJ1-1	TRBV30	.
CASSIWGHLTEAFF	TGTGCCAGTAGTATCTGGGGCCATCTGACTGAAGCTTTCTTT	14	.	TRBJ1-1	TRBV19	.
CASSGGQPNSPLHF	TGTGCCAGCAGTGGTGGACAGCCGAATTCACCCCTCCACTTT	14	.	TRBJ1-6	TRBV2	.
CASTGRGPETQYF	TGTGCCAGCACCGGCCGGGGTCCAGAGACGCAGTATTTT	13	.	TRBJ2-3	TRBV6-5	.
CASSGSGGGYTF	TGTGCCAGCAGTGGGTCCGGCGGTGGCTACACCTTC	12	.	TRBJ1-2	TRBV2	.
CASSNKPHEQGLNSPLHF	TGTGCCAGCAGCAATAAACCACACGAGCAAGGACTAAATTCACCCCTCCACTTT	18	.	TRBJ1-6	TRBV21-1	.
CASTPRELNEKLFF	TGTGCCAGCACCCCGCGGGAGTTGAACGAAAAACTGTTTTTT	14	.	TRBJ1-4	TRBV28	.
CASGYGAGGATQYF	TGTGCCAGCGGTTACGGCGCGGGCGGGGCGACCCAGTACTTC	14	.	TRBJ2-5	TRBV6-5	.
CASSQDAAPYEQYF	TGCGCCAGCAGCCAAGACGCGGCCCCCTACGAGCAGTACTTC	14	.	TRBJ2-7	TRBV4-3	.
CASSPGGGPYNSPLHF	TGTGCCAGCAGCCCGGGGGGGGGCCCCTATAATTCACCCCTCCACTTT	16	.	TRBJ1-6	TRBV5-8	.
CASRSGEGTGELFF	TGTGCCAGCAGGAGCGGGGAGGGCACCGGGGAGCTGTTTTTT	14	.	TRBJ2-2	TRBV28	TRBD2
CASSQPQEGYYGYTF	TGCGCCAGCAGCCAACCCCAGGAGGGGTACTATGGCTACACCTTC	15	.	TRBJ1-2	TRBV4-1	.
CASSKDRDEKLFF	TGTGCCAGCAGTAAGGACAGGGATGAAAAACTGTTTTTT	13	.	TRBJ1-4	TRBV2	TRBD1
CASSFSQGTDTEAFF	TGTGCCAGCAGCTTTTCTCAGGGTACCGACACTGAAGCTTTCTTT	15	.	TRBJ1-1	TRBV2	.
CASSLLPGGLNTEAFF	TGCGCCAGCAGCTTGTTACCAGGGGGCCTTAACACTGAAGCTTTCTTT	16	.	TRBJ1-1	TRBV5-1	TRBD1
CASSLAQGTYEQYF	TGCGCCAGCAGCTTGGCACAGGGAACCTACGAGCAGTACTTC	14	.	TRBJ2-7	TRBV5-1	.
CATSRDRAPDTQYF	TGTGCCACCTCCCGGGACAGGGCACCAGATACGCAGTATTTT	14	.	TRBJ2-3	TRBV10-3	TRBD1
CASSQDLPAGVQGTEAFF	TGCGCCAGCAGCCAAGATCTACCGGCAGGGGTCCAGGGCACTGAAGCTTTCTTT	18	few	TRBJ1-1	TRBV4-1	.
CASSLGAGTEAFF	TGTGCCAGCAGTTTAGGGGCTGGGACTGAAGCTTTCTTT	13	.	TRBJ1-1	TRBV28	.
CASSLQSDRGWYTF	TGTGCCAGCAGTTTGCAGTCGGACAGGGGCTGGTACACCTTC	14	many	TRBJ1-2	TRBV27	TRBD1
CASSLAPQGYEQYF	TGTGCCAGCAGCTTAGCGCCCCAGGGTTACGAGCAGTACTTC	14	.	TRBJ2-7	TRBV7-8	.
CASSESLREPQHF	TGTGCCAGCTCTGAATCATTGCGGGAGCCCCAGCATTTT	13	once	TRBJ1-5	TRBV13	.
CASSPRGGSVEQFF	TGTGCCAGCAGCCCCCGGGGGGGGTCGGTTGAGCAGTTCTTC	14	.	TRBJ2-1	TRBV28	TRBD2
CASSLTGLEDTQYF	TGCGCCAGCAGCTTAACTGGACTCGAAGATACGCAGTATTTT	14	.	TRBJ2-3	TRBV5-1	.
CATTTGGPGYEQYF	TGTGCCACTACGACAGGGGGCCCTGGCTACGAGCAGTACTTC	14	.	TRBJ2-7	TRBV28	TRBD1
CASSADSGTQYF	TGTGCCAGCAGTGCCGATAGCGGGACGCAGTATTTT	12	.	TRBJ2-3	TRBV27	TRBD2
CASSEGLAGVDEQFF	TGTGCCAGCAGTGAGGGACTAGCGGGGGTCGATGAGCAGTTCTTC	15	.	TRBJ2-1	TRBV2	TRBD2
CASQGANYGYTF	TGTGCCAGCCAGGGGGCGAACTATGGCTACACCTTC	12	.	TRBJ1-2	TRBV28	TRBD1
CASSLLRARSPLHF	TGTGCCAGCAGCTTGTTGCGGGCGAGGTCACCCCTCCACTTT	14	.	TRBJ1-6	TRBV5-8	.
CASNSQFGTEAFF	TGTGCCAGCAACTCACAGTTTGGCACTGAAGCTTTCTTT	13	.	TRBJ1-1	TRBV6-5	.
CASSPGQGTYEQYF	TGTGCCAGCAGCCCAGGACAGGGTACCTACGAGCAGTACTTC	14	.	TRBJ2-7	TRBV11-2	TRBD1
CASSQDSGVRGYTF	TGTGCCAGCAGCCAAGATTCAGGGGTTAGAGGCTACACCTTC	14	.	TRBJ1-2	TRBV3-1/TRBV3-2	.
CASSLRPAGITYEQYF	TGTGCCAGCAGCTTAAGGCCGGCGGGGATAACCTACGAGCAGTACTTC	16	.	TRBJ2-7	TRBV11-2	.
CASSQGDSSGDEQYF	TGTGCCAGCAGCCAAGGCGACAGTTCGGGTGACGAGCAGTACTTC	15	once	TRBJ2-7	TRBV4-2	.
CASSKGGTTISPLHF	TGTGCCAGCAGCAAAGGCGGGACGACTATTTCACCCCTCCACTTT	15	.	TRBJ1-6	TRBV7-9	.
CASGLVLGTGEGNEQYF	TGTGCTAGTGGTTTGGTACTAGGGACAGGGGAGGGGAACGAGCAGTACTTC	17	.	TRBJ2-7	TRBV12-5	TRBD1